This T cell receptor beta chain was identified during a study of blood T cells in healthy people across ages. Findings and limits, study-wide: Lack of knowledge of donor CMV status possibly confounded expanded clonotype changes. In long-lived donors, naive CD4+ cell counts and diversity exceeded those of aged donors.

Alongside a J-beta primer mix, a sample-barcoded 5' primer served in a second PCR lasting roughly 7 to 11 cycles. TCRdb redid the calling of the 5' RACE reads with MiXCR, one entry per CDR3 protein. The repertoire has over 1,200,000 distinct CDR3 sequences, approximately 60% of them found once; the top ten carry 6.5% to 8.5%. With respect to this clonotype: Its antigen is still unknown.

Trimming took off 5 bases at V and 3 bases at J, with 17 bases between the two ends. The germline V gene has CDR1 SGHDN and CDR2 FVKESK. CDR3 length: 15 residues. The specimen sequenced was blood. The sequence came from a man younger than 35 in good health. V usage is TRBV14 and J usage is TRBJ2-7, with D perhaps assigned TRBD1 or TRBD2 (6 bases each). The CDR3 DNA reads TGTGCCAGCAGCGCCGGGTCCGGGGGCTTCTACGAGCAGTACTTC. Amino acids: CASSAGSGGFYEQYF.